This TCR beta chain was sequenced for a study of cytomegalovirus exposure and HLA in healthy donors. Notes on the study in general: Some V segments, including TRBV6-2 and TRBV6-3, were excluded as indistinguishable. Reportedly, cytomegalovirus status was diagnosed with high sensitivity and specificity. An ancestry cluster, one associated with Asian ancestry, reportedly showed fewer N-insertions than the roughly 700-donor mean in a later analysis.

A word on this clone: Antigen unknown.

The PCR made use of 60 Vbeta and 13 Jbeta primers. Method: immunoSEQ multiplex PCR; TCRdb's copy keeps in-frame clones and lacks some. The table has around 190,000 clones, approximately 84% seen once; the top ten hold about 3.1%. This CDR3 comprises 14 residues. Germline V lookup: CDR1 SGHRS, CDR2 YFSETQ. Deletions cut 4 bases from V and 2 bases from J, with 11 bases between. This sequence originates from a female donor in good health and CMV-seronegative. Sequencing input: PBMCs. The chain employs TRBV5-1 and TRBJ2-3; the D gene is possibly TRBD2 (5 bases). CDR3 nucleotide sequence: TGCGCCAGCAGCCCGAGGACTCTCACAGATACGCAGTATTTT. It specifies CASSPRTLTDTQYF. Full variable domain (remainder filled in from reference TRBV5-1 and TRBJ2-3): KAGVTQTPRYLIKTRGQQVTLSCSPISGHRSVSWYQQTPGQGLQFLFEYFSETQRNKGNFPGRFSGRQFSNSRSEMNVSTLELGDSALYLCASSPRTLTDTQYFGPGTRLTVL.